A single sample is the source of the 29 T cell receptor beta chains below, sequenced in a study of blood T cells in healthy people across ages. A sample-barcoded 5' primer and a J-beta primer mix were used in a second PCR of roughly 7 to 11 cycles. One entry per CDR3 protein results from TCRdb running MiXCR on the 5' RACE reads. Among about 1.4 million distinct CDR3 sequences, roughly 60% were seen once, and the ten largest hold about 6.7%. Sequencing was performed on blood. Source of these receptors: a man younger than 30 in good health.

The gene calls are TRBV5-1 and TRBJ2-1, with 7 bases that match TRBD1. TRBJ2-7 explains the end of the DNA better; the J call may be wrong. Germline CDR1 reads SGHRS; CDR2 reads YFSETQ. The CDR3 spans 14 residues. The CDR3 sequence: CASSLGQAVNEQYF. CDR3 DNA sequence: TGCGCCAGCAGCCTAGGACAGGCTGTGAATGAGCAGTACTTC.

The chain has TRBV7-2 and TRBJ2-2; the match to TRBD2 covers 7 bases. The CDR3 spans 16 residues. Unmatched junction bases numbered 4, after V lost 3 bases and J lost 0 bases. CDR1 and CDR2 from the germline V gene are SGHTA and FQGNSA. CDR3 sequence reads: CASSFMAGANTGELFF. CDR3 nucleotides: TGTGCCAGCAGCTTTATGGCGGGGGCGAACACCGGGGAGCTGTTTTTT.

The chain recombines TRBV29-1 with TRBJ2-4, with D possibly called TRBD1 or TRBD2 (5 bases each). Matching the DNA end better, TRBJ2-5 makes the J call doubtful. The CDR3 spans 17 residues. In germline, CDR1 is SQVTM, CDR2 ANQGSEA. This CDR3 reads CSVSPLLRDQHIRTQYF. CDR3 nucleotides: TGCAGCGTCTCGCCGCTACTCCGGGACCAACATATCAGGACCCAGTACTTC.

This chain joins TRBV25-1 and TRBJ1-2; D is undetermined. CDR1 and CDR2 from the germline V gene are MGHDK and SYGVNS. The CDR3 loop spans 12 amino acids. Between the trimmed V and J ends, which lost 6 bases and 4 bases, there was a span of 9 bases. CDR3 residues: CASSGSSYGYTF. The DNA of the CDR3 is TGTGCCAGCAGCGGATCTAGCTATGGCTACACCTTC.

A few counts support this clonotype. The chain joins TRBV10-3 to TRBJ1-6, with D tentatively TRBD1 (5 bases). Germline V gene data show CDR1 as ENHRY and CDR2 as SYGVKD. The V end lost 0 bases, the J end lost 6 bases, and 12 bases lay between the germline ends. The CDR3 spans 16 residues. DNA of the CDR3: TGTGCCATCAGTGAGTCGATCCAGGGTCGTAATTCACCCCTCCACTTT. Protein product: CAISESIQGRNSPLHF.

This chain uses TRBV7-2 with TRBJ1-5, with 9 nucleotides matching TRBD1. The CDR3 contains 15 residues. Trimming at V came to 4 bases and at J to 5 bases, leaving 6 bases not matched to a gene. CDR1 and CDR2 (germline): SGHTA, FQGNSA. CDR3 residues: CASSSGTGRDQPQHF. The CDR3 DNA follows: TGTGCCAGCAGCTCCGGGACAGGGAGGGATCAGCCCCAGCATTTT.

The chain recombines TRBV6-1 with TRBJ2-1, with 7 bases aligning to TRBD2. Per germline, CDR1 MNHNS and CDR2 SASEGT. The CDR3 runs 16 residues. With 2 bases clipped from V and 4 bases from J, the junction kept 8 bases outside the gene matches. CDR3 amino acids: CASSELAGFLYNEQFF. For the CDR3, the DNA is TGTGCCAGCAGTGAATTAGCGGGCTTCCTTTACAATGAGCAGTTCTTC.

V and J are TRBV6-5 and TRBJ2-2; D not resolved. Trimming cost V 2 bases and J 5 bases, with 9 bases left between them. The CDR3 totals 14 residues. Germline assignment: CDR1 MNHEY and CDR2 SVGAGI. CDR3 sequence: CASSYQVATGELFF. The CDR3 nucleotides read TGTGCCAGCAGTTACCAGGTCGCAACCGGGGAGCTGTTTTTT.

This clonotype came up once. V gene TRBV13 combines with J gene TRBJ2-7; D is unresolved. Between the trimmed V and J ends, which lost 3 bases and 0 bases, there was a span of 9 bases. The CDR3 runs to 14 residues. CDR1 is PRHDT and CDR2 is FYEKMQ in the germline V gene (reference sequence). The CDR3: CASSLRTCSYEQYF. The CDR3 bases are TGTGCCAGCAGCTTGAGGACGTGCTCCTACGAGCAGTACTTC.

The chain combines TRBV4-2 with TRBJ1-1, with D unclear. This CDR3 has 12 amino acids. Between the trimmed V and J ends, which lost 1 base and 7 bases, there was a span of 7 bases. Germline V gene sequence: CDR1 LGHNA, CDR2 YNFKEQ. The CDR3: CASSQADVEAFF. The CDR3 nucleotides are TGTGCCAGCAGCCAAGCGGATGTTGAAGCTTTCTTT.

The V call is TRBV4-1, the J call TRBJ1-6; 9 positions agree with TRBD1. V lost 1 base, J lost 5 bases, and 6 bases stayed unmatched. CDR1 is MGHRA and CDR2 is YSYEKL in the germline V gene. CDR3 length: 17 residues. CDR3 sequence: CASSQVPQGAHNSPLHF. CDR3 DNA sequence: TGCGCCAGCAGCCAAGTCCCACAGGGGGCTCATAATTCACCCCTCCACTTT.

This rearrangement joins TRBV5-1 to TRBJ1-1; D remains unclear. Per the germline V gene, CDR1 is SGHRS and CDR2 is YFSETQ. This CDR3 has 14 residues. V was cut by 0 bases and J by 1 base, with 7 bases left in between. The CDR3, as DNA: TGCGCCAGCAGCTTGGCCCCCCCGAACACTGAAGCTTTCTTT. Residues: CASSLAPPNTEAFF. Drawing the rest from reference TRBV5-1 and TRBJ1-1, the complete variable domain is KAGVTQTPRYLIKTRGQQVTLSCSPISGHRSVSWYQQTPGQGLQFLFEYFSETQRNKGNFPGRFSGRQFSNSRSEMNVSTLELGDSALYLCASSLAPPNTEAFFGQGTRLTVV.

The chain's CDR3 is CASSKGGSGGYNEQFF. The CDR3 region has the DNA TGTGCCAGCAGCAAGGGTGGATCGGGGGGTTACAATGAGCAGTTCTTC. The chain is built from TRBV6-5 and TRBJ2-1; 7 bases are shared with TRBD2. The CDR3 has 16 residues. With V trimmed by 6 bases and J by 4 bases, 12 bases remained unmatched. Germline values: CDR1 MNHEY, CDR2 SVGAGI.

There are a few counts of this clonotype. V and J are TRBV13 and TRBJ2-3; TRBD2 agrees at 9 bases. Trimming took 2 bases from V and 0 from J; bases not matched to a gene: 6. Per the germline V gene, CDR1 is PRHDT and CDR2 is FYEKMQ (reference sequence). The CDR3 loop spans 17 amino acids. The CDR3 sequence: CASSLILAGSSTDTQYF. CDR3 nucleotides: TGTGCCAGCAGCTTAATCCTAGCGGGGTCTAGCACAGATACGCAGTATTTT.

The V call is TRBV12-3 or TRBV12-4, the J call TRBJ1-2; a weak D match, TRBD1 (6 bases). This CDR3 has 13 residues. Between the trimmed V and J ends, which lost 4 bases and 7 bases, there was a span of 13 bases. The CDR3 region is CASSYGGGTGYTF. In DNA, the CDR3 is TGTGCCAGCAGTTATGGAGGGGGAACTGGCTACACCTTC.

This sequence joins TRBV6-2 or TRBV6-3 and TRBJ2-7; D might be TRBD1 (5 bases). The CDR3 covers 14 residues. V lost 6 bases, J lost 0 bases, and 12 bases lay in between. In germline, CDR1 is MNHEY, CDR2 SVGEGT. The CDR3 spells CASRVWGGSYEQYF. CDR3 bases: TGTGCCAGCAGGGTTTGGGGCGGCTCCTACGAGCAGTACTTC.

The chain joins TRBV6-1 to TRBJ2-7, with D perhaps assigned TRBD1 or TRBD2 (6 bases each). From germline, CDR1 is MNHNS and CDR2 SASEGT. CDR3 length equals 14 residues. V was cut by 3 bases and J by 1 base, with 10 bases left in between. CDR3 protein: CASSDWGASYEQYF. In nucleotides, the CDR3 is TGTGCCAGCAGTGATTGGGGGGCTTCCTACGAGCAGTACTTC.

The rearrangement links TRBV4-2 to TRBJ2-5, with 8 bases matching TRBD2. The CDR3 extends over 16 amino acids. With V trimmed by 0 bases and J by 5 bases, 8 bases remained unmatched. Germline V CDR1 and CDR2: LGHNA, YNFKEQ. The CDR3 sequence is CASSQEGLDFQETQYF. DNA of the CDR3: TGTGCCAGCAGCCAAGAGGGACTAGATTTTCAGGAGACCCAGTACTTC.

V and J are TRBV5-5 and TRBJ2-1, with D maybe TRBD1 (5 bases). The V gene's germline CDR1 is SGHKS and CDR2 YYEKEE (reference sequence). Trimming took off 1 base at V and 9 bases at J, with 8 bases between the two ends. This CDR3 comprises 12 residues. The CDR3 loop is CASSLRRGEQFF. The CDR3 DNA sequence: TGTGCCAGCAGCTTGAGAAGGGGTGAGCAGTTCTTC.

This clonotype occurred a few times. The J gene is TRBJ2-1, the V gene TRBV3-1; D perhaps matches TRBD1 (7 bases). The CDR3 is made up of 15 amino acids. Trimming took 2 bases from V and 8 from J, leaving 16 bases between them. Per the germline V gene, CDR1 is LGHDT and CDR2 is YNNKEL (reference sequence). The CDR3 region is CASSQKEGGTDEQFF. The CDR3 DNA is TGTGCCAGCAGCCAAAAGGAGGGTGGGACAGATGAGCAGTTCTTC.

The chain couples TRBV6-1 to TRBJ1-4; D is unresolved. From germline, CDR1 is MNHNS and CDR2 SASEGT. V lost 6 bases to trimming and J lost 6 bases, with 8 bases between them. CDR3 length: 12 residues. In DNA, the CDR3 is TGTGCCAGCAGGGTTAGGGATGAAAAACTGTTTTTT. Its translation: CASRVRDEKLFF.

The chain combines TRBV28 with TRBJ2-1; tentative D call: TRBD1 (6 bases). Germline CDR1 reads MDHEN; CDR2 reads SYDVKM. V lost 4 bases, J lost 9 bases, and 10 bases lay in between. The CDR3 contains 12 residues. As DNA, the CDR3 is TGTGCCAGCAGTTCGAACAGGGTTGAGCAGTTCTTC. It translates to CASSSNRVEQFF.

V and J are TRBV21-1 and TRBJ2-7; TRBD1, the D gene given by the table, was not confirmed from the DNA. TRBV21-1 is an annotated pseudogene. This CDR3 has 14 residues. CDR3 protein: CASSTQGRAYEQYF. The DNA for the CDR3 is TGTGCCAGCAGCACCCAGGGTAGGGCCTACGAGCAGTACTTC.

This clonotype was observed once. The gene calls are TRBV27 and TRBJ2-1, with 8 positions matching TRBD2. Germline loops: CDR1 MNHEY, CDR2 SMNVEV (reference sequence). The CDR3 contains 16 residues. V lost 6 bases, J lost 3 bases, and 10 bases stayed unmatched. The CDR3 is CASSPPLAGRYNEQFF. CDR3 coding DNA: TGTGCCAGCAGCCCCCCCCTAGCGGGCCGCTACAATGAGCAGTTCTTC.

V gene TRBV14 combines with J gene TRBJ2-1; D ambiguous. The V gene's germline CDR1 is SGHDN and CDR2 FVKESK. V gave up 4 bases and J gave up 6 bases, with 10 bases separating them. CDR3 length: 13 amino acids. As DNA, the CDR3 is TGTGCCAGCAGCCCGTCTTACGGCAATGAGCAGTTCTTC. It translates to CASSPSYGNEQFF.

V gene TRBV2 combines with J gene TRBJ1-2; TRBD1 is a possible D gene (5 bases). Germline CDR1 and CDR2: SNHLY and FYNNEI. CDR3 length equals 14 residues. V dropped 4 bases and J dropped 7 bases, with 16 bases sitting between them. CDR3 nucleotide sequence: TGTGCCAGCAGTGTGGTCAACTGGGACGGTGGCTACACCTTC. It translates to CASSVVNWDGGYTF.

This clonotype appeared a few times. The gene calls are TRBV29-1 and TRBJ2-3; unclear D gene. Germline V gives CDR1 SQVTM, CDR2 ANQGSEA. This CDR3 is built from 13 residues. V dropped 0 bases and J dropped 3 bases, with 7 bases sitting between them. This CDR3 is CSVEDGSTDTQYF. Written as DNA, the CDR3 is TGCAGCGTTGAAGACGGGTCGACAGATACGCAGTATTTT.

The J gene is TRBJ2-4, the V gene TRBV4-1; 7 nucleotides align to TRBD2. The end of the DNA is better explained by TRBJ2-7, so the J call may be wrong. Per germline, CDR1 MGHRA and CDR2 YSYEKL. The CDR3 consists of 14 residues. As DNA, the CDR3 is TGCGCCAGCAGCCAAGTGGGAGGGCCCATCGAGCAGTACTTC. Translation: CASSQVGGPIEQYF.

J is TRBJ1-2 and V is TRBV7-2, with 8 bases lining up with TRBD1. V shed 1 base, J shed 6 bases, and the junction held 13 bases outside the gene matches. Germline CDR1 is SGHTA and CDR2 is FQGNSA. The CDR3 sequence is 17 residues long. The CDR3 is CASSLGGGDRLRDGYTF. In DNA form, the CDR3 reads TGTGCCAGCAGCTTAGGGGGTGGGGACAGGTTGCGGGATGGCTACACCTTC. Full variable domain (missing parts from reference TRBV7-2 and TRBJ1-2): GAGVSQSPSNKVTEKGKDVELRCDPISGHTALYWYRQSLGQGLEFLIYFQGNSAPDKSGLPSDRFSAERTGGSVSTLTIQRTQQEDSAVYLCASSLGGGDRLRDGYTFGSGTRLTVV.